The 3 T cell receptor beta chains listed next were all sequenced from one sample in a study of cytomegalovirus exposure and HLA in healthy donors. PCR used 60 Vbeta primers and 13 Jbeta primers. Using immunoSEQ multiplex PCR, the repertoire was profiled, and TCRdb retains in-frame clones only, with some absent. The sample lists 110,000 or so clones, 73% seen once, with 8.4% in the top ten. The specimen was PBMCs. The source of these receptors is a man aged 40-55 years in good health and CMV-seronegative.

As DNA, the CDR3 is TGCAGTGCTAGGTCGGGCAATGAGCAGTTCTTC. Protein sequence: CSARSGNEQFF. The genes are TRBV20-1 and TRBJ2-1; D call uncertain. This CDR3 comprises 11 residues. CDR1 is DFQATT, CDR2 SNEGSKA, per germline (reference sequence). V shed 3 bases and J shed 6 bases, with 6 bases lying between them.

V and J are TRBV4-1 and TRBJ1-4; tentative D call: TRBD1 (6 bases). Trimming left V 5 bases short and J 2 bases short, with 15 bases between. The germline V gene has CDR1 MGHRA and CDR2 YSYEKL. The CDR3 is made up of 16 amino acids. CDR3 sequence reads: CASSRGGGVTNEKLFF. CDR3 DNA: TGCGCCAGCAGCAGAGGGGGAGGGGTTACTAATGAAAAACTGTTTTTT.

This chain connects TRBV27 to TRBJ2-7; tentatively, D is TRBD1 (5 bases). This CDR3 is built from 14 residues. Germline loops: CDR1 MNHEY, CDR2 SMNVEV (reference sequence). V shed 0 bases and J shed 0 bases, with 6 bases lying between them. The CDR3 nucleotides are TGTGCCAGCAGTTTATCTCAGGGCTCCTACGAGCAGTACTTC. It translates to CASSLSQGSYEQYF.